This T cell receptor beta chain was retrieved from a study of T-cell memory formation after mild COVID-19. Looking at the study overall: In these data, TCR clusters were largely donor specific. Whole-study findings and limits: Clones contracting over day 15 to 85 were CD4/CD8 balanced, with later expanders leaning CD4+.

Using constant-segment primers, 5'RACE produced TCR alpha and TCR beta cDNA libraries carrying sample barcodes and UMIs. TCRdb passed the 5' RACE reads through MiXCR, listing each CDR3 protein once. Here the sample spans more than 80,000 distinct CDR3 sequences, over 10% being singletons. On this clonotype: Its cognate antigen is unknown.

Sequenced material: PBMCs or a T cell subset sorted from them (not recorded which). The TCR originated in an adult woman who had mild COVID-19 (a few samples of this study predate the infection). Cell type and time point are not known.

The chain's CDR3 is CASSLKREVGEKLFF. The CDR3 bases are TGTGCCAGCAGCTTGAAGAGGGAAGTCGGTGAAAAACTGTTTTTT. The chain couples TRBV5-4 to TRBJ1-4; D is unclear. V dropped 1 base and J dropped 7 bases, with 14 bases sitting between them. Germline-derived CDR1 and CDR2 are SGHNT and YYREEE (reference sequence). The CDR3 spans 15 residues.